The clone carrying this T cell receptor (beta chain) has ten or more counts. These data come from a study of Graves' ophthalmopathy and Graves' hyperthyroidism. Trimming left V 7 bases short and J 8 bases short, with 17 bases between. CDR1 and CDR2 (germline): DFQATT, SNEGSKA (reference sequence). This CDR3 is built from 12 residues. RNA transcripts provided the template for amplifying TCR beta CDR3 regions. RT-PCR in the first round used HTBI primers; a second-round multiplex PCR followed. TCRdb processed the multiplex PCR reads anew with MiXCR; each CDR3 protein has one entry. The sample has about 740,000 distinct CDR3 sequences; 40% are singletons.

This receptor was identified in an adult man with Graves' ophthalmopathy. This sequence joins TRBV20-1 and TRBJ1-2; D is unresolved. The sample taken for sequencing was peripheral blood. This chain's CDR3 is CSVRRGGSGYTF. CDR3 nucleotide sequence: TGCAGTGTAAGAAGAGGTGGGAGCGGCTACACCTTC.